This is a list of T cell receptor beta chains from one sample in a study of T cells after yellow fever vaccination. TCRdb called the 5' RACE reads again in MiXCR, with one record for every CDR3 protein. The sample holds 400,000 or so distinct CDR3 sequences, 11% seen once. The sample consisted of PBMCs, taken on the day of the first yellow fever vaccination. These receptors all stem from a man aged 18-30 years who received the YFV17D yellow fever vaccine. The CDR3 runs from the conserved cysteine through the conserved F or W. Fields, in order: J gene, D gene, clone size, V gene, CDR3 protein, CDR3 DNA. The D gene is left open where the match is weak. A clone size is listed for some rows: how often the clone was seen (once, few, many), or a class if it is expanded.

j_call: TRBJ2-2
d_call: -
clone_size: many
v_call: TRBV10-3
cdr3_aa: CAISATIQNTGELFF
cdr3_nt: TGTGCCATCAGTGCGACGATTCAGAACACCGGGGAGCTGTTTTTT

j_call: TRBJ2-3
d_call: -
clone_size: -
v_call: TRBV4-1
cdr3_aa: CASSQVALRGPDTQYF
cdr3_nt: TGCGCCAGCAGCCAAGTGGCGCTAAGGGGTCCAGATACGCAGTATTTT

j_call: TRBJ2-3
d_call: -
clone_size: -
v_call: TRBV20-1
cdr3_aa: CSARVGWAPDTQYF
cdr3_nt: TGCAGTGCTAGAGTCGGTTGGGCCCCGGATACGCAGTATTTT

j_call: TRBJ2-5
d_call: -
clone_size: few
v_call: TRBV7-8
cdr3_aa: CASSSQGGAGTQYF
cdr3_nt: TGTGCCAGCAGCTCTCAGGGGGGCGCAGGGACCCAGTACTTC

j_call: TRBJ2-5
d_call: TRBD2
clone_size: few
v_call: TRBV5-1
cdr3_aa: CASSLIAGVETQYF
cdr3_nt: TGCGCCAGCAGCTTGATAGCGGGGGTAGAGACCCAGTACTTC

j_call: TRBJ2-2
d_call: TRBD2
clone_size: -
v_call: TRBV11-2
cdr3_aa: CASSLRTRRGGDSGELFF
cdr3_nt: TGTGCCAGCAGCCTAAGGACCCGGCGGGGGGGAGATTCCGGGGAGCTGTTTTTT

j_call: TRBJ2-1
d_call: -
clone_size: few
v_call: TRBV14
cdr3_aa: CASSLLPLAVGGEQFF
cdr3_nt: TGTGCCAGCAGCCTACTTCCTCTAGCGGTCGGGGGCGAGCAGTTCTTC

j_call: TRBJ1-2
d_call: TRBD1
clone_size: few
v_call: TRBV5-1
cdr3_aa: CASSSLAGGGGYTF
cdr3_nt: TGCGCCAGCAGTTCCCTTGCAGGGGGCGGTGGCTACACCTTC

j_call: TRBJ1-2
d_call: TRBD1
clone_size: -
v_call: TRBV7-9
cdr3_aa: CASSPTTGAYGYTF
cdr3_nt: TGTGCCAGCAGCCCCACGACAGGGGCCTATGGCTACACCTTC

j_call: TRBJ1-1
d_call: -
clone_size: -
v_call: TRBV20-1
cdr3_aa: CSVPHLAGAFF
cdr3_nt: TGCAGTGTCCCCCACTTGGCAGGAGCTTTCTTT

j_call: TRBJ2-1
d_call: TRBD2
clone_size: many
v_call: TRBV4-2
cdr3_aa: CASSQASLAGGNHNEQFF
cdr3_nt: TGTGCCAGCAGCCAAGCTTCTCTAGCGGGGGGGAACCACAATGAGCAGTTCTTC

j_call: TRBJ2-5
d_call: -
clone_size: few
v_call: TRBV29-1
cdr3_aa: CSVHKAGAGEETQYF
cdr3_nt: TGCAGCGTTCATAAGGCGGGGGCGGGAGAGGAGACCCAGTACTTC

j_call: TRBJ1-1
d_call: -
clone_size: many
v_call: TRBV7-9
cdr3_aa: CASSLAPGVNTEAFF
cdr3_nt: TGTGCCAGCAGCCTAGCGCCAGGGGTAAACACTGAAGCTTTCTTT

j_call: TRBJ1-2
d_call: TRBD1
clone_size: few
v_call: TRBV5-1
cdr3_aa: CASSLGTGKDYTF
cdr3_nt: TGCGCCAGCAGCTTGGGGACAGGGAAAGACTACACCTTC

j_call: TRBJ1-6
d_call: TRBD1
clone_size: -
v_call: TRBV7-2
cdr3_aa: CASSRGQGYQSPLHF
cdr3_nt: TGTGCCAGCAGCCGAGGACAGGGCTACCAATCACCCCTCCACTTT

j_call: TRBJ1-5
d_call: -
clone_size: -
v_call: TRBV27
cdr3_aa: CASSHQGHQPQHF
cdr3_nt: TGTGCCAGCAGTCATCAGGGTCATCAGCCCCAGCATTTT

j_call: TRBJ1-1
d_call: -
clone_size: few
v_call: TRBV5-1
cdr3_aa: CASSLGPAAEAFF
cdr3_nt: TGCGCCAGCAGCTTGGGGCCAGCCGCTGAAGCTTTCTTT

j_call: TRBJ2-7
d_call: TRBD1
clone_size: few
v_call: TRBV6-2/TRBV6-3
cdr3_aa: CASSRGTGVYEQYF
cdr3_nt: TGTGCCAGCAGCAGGGGAACAGGGGTTTACGAGCAGTACTTC

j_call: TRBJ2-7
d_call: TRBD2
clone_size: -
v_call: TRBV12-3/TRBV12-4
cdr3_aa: CASSRLAGGREQYF
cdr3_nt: TGTGCCAGCAGTCGACTAGCGGGGGGGCGCGAGCAGTACTTC

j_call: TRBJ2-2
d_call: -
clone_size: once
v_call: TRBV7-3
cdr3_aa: CASSPYDGNTGELFF
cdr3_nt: TGTGCCAGCAGTCCTTATGACGGGAACACCGGGGAGCTGTTTTTT

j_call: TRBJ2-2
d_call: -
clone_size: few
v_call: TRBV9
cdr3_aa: CASSGRGVAGELFF
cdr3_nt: TGTGCCAGCAGCGGGCGAGGGGTGGCCGGGGAGCTGTTTTTT

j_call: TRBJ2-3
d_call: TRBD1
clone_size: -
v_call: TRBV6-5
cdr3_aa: CASSSDRGWDTQYF
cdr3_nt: TGTGCCAGCAGTTCGGACAGGGGGTGGGATACGCAGTATTTT

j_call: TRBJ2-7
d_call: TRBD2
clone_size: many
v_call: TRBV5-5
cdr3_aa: CASSFGDYFYEQYF
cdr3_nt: TGTGCCAGCAGCTTCGGGGACTATTTCTACGAGCAGTACTTC

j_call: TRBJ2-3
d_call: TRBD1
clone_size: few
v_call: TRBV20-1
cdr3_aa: CSARQGAQDTQYF
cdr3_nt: TGCAGTGCGCGACAGGGGGCACAAGATACGCAGTATTTT

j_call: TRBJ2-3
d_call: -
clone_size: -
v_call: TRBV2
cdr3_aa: CASSELGAGGSDTQYF
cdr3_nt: TGTGCCAGCAGTGAGTTGGGGGCCGGCGGATCAGATACGCAGTATTTT

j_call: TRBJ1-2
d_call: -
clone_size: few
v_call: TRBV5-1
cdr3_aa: CASSLQGGAGYTF
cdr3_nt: TGCGCCAGCAGTTTGCAGGGAGGAGCTGGCTACACCTTC

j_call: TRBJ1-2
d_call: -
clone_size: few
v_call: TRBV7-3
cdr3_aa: CASRYYGYTF
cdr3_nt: TGTGCCAGCCGTTATTATGGCTACACCTTC

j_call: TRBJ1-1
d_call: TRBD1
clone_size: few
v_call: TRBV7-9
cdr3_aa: CASSLDRGRRTEAFF
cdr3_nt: TGTGCCAGCAGCTTGGACAGGGGCAGGCGAACTGAAGCTTTCTTT

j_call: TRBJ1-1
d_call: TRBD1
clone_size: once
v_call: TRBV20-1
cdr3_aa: CSGRDRKNTEAFF
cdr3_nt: TGCAGTGGCCGGGACAGGAAGAACACTGAAGCTTTCTTT

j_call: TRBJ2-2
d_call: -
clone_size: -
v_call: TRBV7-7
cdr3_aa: CASSPREQATGELFF
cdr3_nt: TGTGCTAGCAGCCCTCGGGAACAGGCCACCGGGGAGCTGTTTTTT

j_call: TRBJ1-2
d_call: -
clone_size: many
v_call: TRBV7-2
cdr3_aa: CASSLGFDYGYTF
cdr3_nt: TGTGCCAGCAGCTTAGGTTTTGACTATGGCTACACCTTC

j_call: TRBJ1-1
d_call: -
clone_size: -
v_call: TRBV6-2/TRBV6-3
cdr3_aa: CASSYPAGVTTEAFF
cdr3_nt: TGTGCCAGCAGTTACCCTGCGGGAGTAACCACTGAAGCTTTCTTT

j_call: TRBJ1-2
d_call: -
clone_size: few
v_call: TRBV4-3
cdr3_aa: CASSQDGGFKGYTF
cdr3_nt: TGCGCCAGCAGCCAAGATGGGGGTTTCAAGGGCTACACCTTC

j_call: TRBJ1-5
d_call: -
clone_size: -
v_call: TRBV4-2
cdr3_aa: CASSAHRADGQPQHF
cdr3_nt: TGTGCCAGCAGCGCCCACAGGGCCGACGGTCAGCCCCAGCATTTT

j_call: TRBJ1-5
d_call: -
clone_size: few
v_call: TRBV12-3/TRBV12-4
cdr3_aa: CASSRGGRNQPQHF
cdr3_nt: TGTGCCAGCAGCCGAGGGGGGAGGAATCAGCCCCAGCATTTT

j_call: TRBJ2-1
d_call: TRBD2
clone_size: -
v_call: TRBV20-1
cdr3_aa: CSASSAGGSYNEQFF
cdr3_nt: TGCAGTGCTAGTTCGGCGGGGGGCTCCTACAATGAGCAGTTCTTC

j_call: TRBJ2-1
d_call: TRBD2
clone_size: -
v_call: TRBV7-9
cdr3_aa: CASSLGTNSREQFF
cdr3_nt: TGTGCCAGCAGCTTGGGGACTAATTCCCGGGAGCAGTTCTTC